This TCR beta chain is drawn from a study of response to subunit inactivated influenza vaccine. The CDR3 consists of 15 residues. Trimming took 4 bases from V and 6 from J; bases not matched to a gene: 5. In germline, CDR1 is SGHTA, CDR2 FQGTGA. One entry per CDR3 protein, called by TCRdb with MiXCR from the RT-PCR reads. The sample yields roughly 500,000 distinct CDR3 sequences, approximately 15% seen once. Material: CD4+ T cells sorted from PBMCs, obtained less than 30 months after vaccination. This receptor was obtained from a man aged 45 to 75 who received an inactivated influenza vaccine. The gene calls are TRBV7-3 and TRBJ2-3, with 12 bases identical to TRBD2. This CDR3 reads CASSSGLAGLDTQYF. In nucleotides, the CDR3 is TGTGCCAGCAGCTCAGGACTAGCGGGACTGGATACGCAGTATTTT.